The 9 T cell receptor beta chains below were found in one sample sequenced in a study of technical replicates of blood from several donors. Generated by immunoSEQ multiplex PCR, the TCRdb table keeps only in-frame clones and is missing some. In the table there are 90,000 to 100,000 clones, about 95% of which are singletons. Sequenced material: T cells isolated from PBMCs. All receptors come from a human donor in good health.

This chain links TRBV10-3 with TRBJ2-7; maybe TRBD2 (5 bases). The CDR3 spans 15 residues. Trimming pared 2 bases from V and 6 bases from J, leaving 17 bases between. Per germline, CDR1 ENHRY and CDR2 SYGVKD. The CDR3 DNA sequence: TGTGCCATCAGTGAGCTCCAGCATACCGAGGGCGAGCAGTACTTC. This sequence encodes CAISELQHTEGEQYF.

This chain links TRBV19 with TRBJ2-2; 11 nucleotides match TRBD1. Germline V gives CDR1 LNHDA, CDR2 SQIVND (reference sequence). The CDR3 contains 16 residues. V was clipped by 3 bases and J by 7 bases; unmatched bases: 7. The CDR3: CASSILRTGGFGELFF. The CDR3 coding sequence is TGTGCCAGTAGTATTCTTCGGACAGGGGGCTTCGGGGAGCTGTTTTTT.

The rearrangement joins TRBV9 to TRBJ2-2; 10 bases fit TRBD2. CDR3 size: 16 residues. The germline CDR1 and CDR2 sequences are SGDLS and YYNGEE. After removal of 2 bases from V and 4 bases from J, the junction contained 5 bases not matched to a gene. For the CDR3, the DNA is TGTGCCAGCAGCGTTAGGACTAGCGGCACCACCGGGGAGCTGTTTTTT. Its protein product is CASSVRTSGTTGELFF.

The V gene is TRBV4-1, the J gene TRBJ2-7; D gene unclear. This CDR3 has 16 residues. Per germline, CDR1 MGHRA and CDR2 YSYEKL. V lost 1 base to trimming and J lost 6 bases, with 19 bases between them. The CDR3 sequence is CASSQVWAWPIGEQYF. The CDR3 nucleotides read TGCGCCAGCAGCCAAGTTTGGGCCTGGCCGATTGGCGAGCAGTACTTC.

The gene calls are TRBV4-1 and TRBJ1-2; 9 nucleotides line up with TRBD1. Per germline, CDR1 MGHRA and CDR2 YSYEKL. V lost 0 bases, J lost 7 bases, and 6 bases stayed unmatched. The CDR3 loop spans 15 amino acids. The CDR3 nucleotides are TGCGCCAGCAGCCAAGAATCCGGGACAGGGTTTGGCTACACCTTC. Protein product: CASSQESGTGFGYTF.

The rearrangement uses TRBV2 and TRBJ2-7; tentatively, D is TRBD2 (5 bases). Trimming shortened V by 0 bases and J by 2 bases, and 14 bases separated the two germline ends. Germline values: CDR1 SNHLY, CDR2 FYNNEI. The CDR3 contains 16 residues. CDR3 nucleotide sequence: TGTGCCAGCAGTGAAGCGGATGGCGGGTCCCCCTACGAGCAGTACTTC. Amino acids: CASSEADGGSPYEQYF.

Only one count was recorded for this clone. This chain joins TRBV19 and TRBJ2-7, with 9 nucleotides matching TRBD1. This CDR3 spans 15 amino acids. The germline CDR1 and CDR2 sequences are LNHDA and SQIVND (reference sequence). J was trimmed by 3 bases and V by 10 bases; bases with no gene match: 13. The CDR3, as DNA: TGTGCCACCGGAGACAGGGGGATGAGGATCTACGAGCAGTACTTC. Amino acid sequence: CATGDRGMRIYEQYF.

A note on this clone: The junction and the germline gene differ at one end; a read error may be behind it. DNA of the CDR3: TGTGCCAGCCGTGACCTGGGCTTTGGGTACGAGCAGTACTTC. Residues: CASRDLGFGYEQYF. The chain uses TRBV6-1 and TRBJ2-7; D not resolved. The CDR3 has 14 residues. Germline V gives CDR1 MNHNS, CDR2 SASEGT.

The V call is TRBV5-1, the J call TRBJ2-1, with 7 bases identical to TRBD1. The germline CDR1 and CDR2 sequences are SGHRS and YFSETQ. CDR3 length equals 16 residues. Trimming removed 4 bases from V and 2 bases from J; junction bases left unmatched: 9. In DNA, the CDR3 is TGCGCCAGCAGCCCTCCAGCCGGACAGGCCTACAATGAGCAGTTCTTC. This encodes CASSPPAGQAYNEQFF.